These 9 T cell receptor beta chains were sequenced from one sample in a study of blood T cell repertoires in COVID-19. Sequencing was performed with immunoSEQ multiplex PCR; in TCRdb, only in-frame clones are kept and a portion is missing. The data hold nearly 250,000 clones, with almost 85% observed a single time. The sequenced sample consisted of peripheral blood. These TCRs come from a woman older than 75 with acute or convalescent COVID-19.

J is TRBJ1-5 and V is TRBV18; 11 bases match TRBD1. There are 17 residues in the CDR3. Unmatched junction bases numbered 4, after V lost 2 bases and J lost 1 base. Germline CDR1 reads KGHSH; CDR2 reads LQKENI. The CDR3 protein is CASSPTGTGGSNQPQHF. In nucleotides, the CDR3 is TGTGCCAGCTCACCAACCGGGACAGGGGGGAGCAATCAGCCCCAGCATTTT. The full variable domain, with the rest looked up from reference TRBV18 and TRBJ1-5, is NAGVMQNPRHLVRRRGQEARLRCSPMKGHSHVYWYRQLPEEGLKFMVYLQKENIIDESGMPKERFSAEFPKEGPSILRIQQVVRGDSAAYFCASSPTGTGGSNQPQHFGDGTRLSIL.

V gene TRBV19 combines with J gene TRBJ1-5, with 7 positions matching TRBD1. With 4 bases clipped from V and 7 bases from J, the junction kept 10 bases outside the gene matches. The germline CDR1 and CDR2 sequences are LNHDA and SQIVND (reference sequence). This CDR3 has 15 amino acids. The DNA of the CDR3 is TGTGCCAGTAGTAAAACTGACAGGGACCACCAGCCCCAGCATTTT. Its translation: CASSKTDRDHQPQHF. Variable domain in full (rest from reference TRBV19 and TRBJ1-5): DGGITQSPKYLFRKEGQNVTLSCEQNLNHDAMYWYRQDPGQGLRLIYYSQIVNDFQKGDIAEGYSVSREKKESFPLTVTSAQKNPTAFYLCASSKTDRDHQPQHFGDGTRLSIL.

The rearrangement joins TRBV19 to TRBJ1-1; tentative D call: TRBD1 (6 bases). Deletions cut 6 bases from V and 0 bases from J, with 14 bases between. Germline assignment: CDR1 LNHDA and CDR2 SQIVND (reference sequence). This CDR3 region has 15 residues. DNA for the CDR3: TGTGCCAGTAGGAAACGGGACAACTTGAACACTGAAGCTTTCTTT. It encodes CASRKRDNLNTEAFF.

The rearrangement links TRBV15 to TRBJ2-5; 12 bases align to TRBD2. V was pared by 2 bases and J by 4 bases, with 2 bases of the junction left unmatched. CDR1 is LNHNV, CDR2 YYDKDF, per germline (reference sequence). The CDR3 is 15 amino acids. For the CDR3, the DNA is TGTGCCACCAGCAGAACTAGCGGGGGGCCAGAGACCCAGTACTTC. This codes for CATSRTSGGPETQYF. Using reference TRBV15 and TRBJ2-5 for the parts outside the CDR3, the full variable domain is DAMVIQNPRYQVTQFGKPVTLSCSQTLNHNVMYWYQQKSSQAPKLLFHYYDKDFNNEADTPDNFQSRRPNTSFCFLDIRSPGLGDTAMYLCATSRTSGGPETQYFGPGTRLLVL.

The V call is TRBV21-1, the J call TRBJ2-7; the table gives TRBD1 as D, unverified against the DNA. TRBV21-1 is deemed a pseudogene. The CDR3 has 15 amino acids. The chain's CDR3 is CASSKGEQGLGEQYF. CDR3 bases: TGTGCCAGCAGCAAAGGGGAACAGGGGCTCGGCGAGCAGTACTTC.

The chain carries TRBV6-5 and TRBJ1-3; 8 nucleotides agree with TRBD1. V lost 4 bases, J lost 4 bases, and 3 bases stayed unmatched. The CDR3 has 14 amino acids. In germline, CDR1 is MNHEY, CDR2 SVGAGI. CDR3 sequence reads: CASSLTGGGNTIYF. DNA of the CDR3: TGTGCCAGCAGTTTAACAGGGGGAGGAAACACCATATATTTT.

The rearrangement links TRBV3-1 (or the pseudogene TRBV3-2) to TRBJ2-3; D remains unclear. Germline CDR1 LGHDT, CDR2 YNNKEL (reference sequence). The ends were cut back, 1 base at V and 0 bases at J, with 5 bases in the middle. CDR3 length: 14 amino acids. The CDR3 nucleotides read TGTGCCAGCAGCCAAGTCAGTAGCACAGATACGCAGTATTTT. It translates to CASSQVSSTDTQYF.

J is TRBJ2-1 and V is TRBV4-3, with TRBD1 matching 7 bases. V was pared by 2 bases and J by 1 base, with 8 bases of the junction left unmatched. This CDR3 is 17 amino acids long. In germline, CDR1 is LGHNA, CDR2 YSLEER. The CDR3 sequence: CASSQQSTGRSYNEQFF. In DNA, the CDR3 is TGCGCCAGCAGCCAACAATCGACAGGGAGATCCTACAATGAGCAGTTCTTC.

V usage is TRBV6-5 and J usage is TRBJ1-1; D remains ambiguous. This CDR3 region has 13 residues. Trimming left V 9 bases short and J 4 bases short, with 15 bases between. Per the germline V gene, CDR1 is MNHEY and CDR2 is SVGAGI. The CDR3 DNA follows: TGTGCCAGGACGGCCAGACTGAGCACTGAAGCTTTCTTT. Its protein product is CARTARLSTEAFF.